A single count supports the clone carrying this T cell receptor beta chain. This CDR3 spans 15 amino acids. Trimming cost V 4 bases and J 2 bases, with 13 bases left between them. In germline, CDR1 is SGHAT, CDR2 FQNNGV. Clones were read by immunoSEQ multiplex PCR, and TCRdb kept only the in-frame ones, dropping some. This sample carries more than 13,000 clones, around 88% of them seen once, and the ten largest clones take around 3.7%. The record originates from a study of chemoradiotherapy in HPV16-positive cancers. Source: blood, taken from a patient who underwent chemoradiotherapy. This sequence was found in a human donor with HPV-associated anogenital cancer. This rearrangement joins TRBV11-2 to TRBJ2-3; perhaps TRBD2 as D (5 bases). The CDR3 here is CASSSGNYITDTQYF. Written as DNA, the CDR3 is TGTGCCAGCAGCTCCGGGAATTACATCACAGATACGCAGTATTTT.